This T cell receptor beta chain was identified in a study of T cell responses to AZD1222 COVID-19 vaccine. Findings and limits, study-wide: Among AZD1222 vaccinees, only 5 to 7 were seropositive at baseline. Repertoires were collected only later (after the peak T cell response had occurred).

V lost 4 bases, J lost 3 bases, and 9 bases stayed unmatched. The CDR3 spans 16 residues. Germline loops: CDR1 MDHEN, CDR2 SYDVKM. On this clone: Its matching antigen is unknown.

The method was immunoSEQ multiplex PCR; TCRdb's version includes in-frame clones alone and lacks a portion of them. This table holds roughly 120,000 clones, more than 80% found once. This sequence originates from an adult who received the AZD1222 COVID-19 vaccine. The material was peripheral blood, obtained 28 days after the second AZD1222 dose. The rearrangement joins TRBV28 to TRBJ1-2; 9 bases match TRBD1. DNA of the CDR3: TGTGCCAGCAGTTCGCTAATGACAGGGGGGGACTATGGCTACACCTTC. This translates into CASSSLMTGGDYGYTF.